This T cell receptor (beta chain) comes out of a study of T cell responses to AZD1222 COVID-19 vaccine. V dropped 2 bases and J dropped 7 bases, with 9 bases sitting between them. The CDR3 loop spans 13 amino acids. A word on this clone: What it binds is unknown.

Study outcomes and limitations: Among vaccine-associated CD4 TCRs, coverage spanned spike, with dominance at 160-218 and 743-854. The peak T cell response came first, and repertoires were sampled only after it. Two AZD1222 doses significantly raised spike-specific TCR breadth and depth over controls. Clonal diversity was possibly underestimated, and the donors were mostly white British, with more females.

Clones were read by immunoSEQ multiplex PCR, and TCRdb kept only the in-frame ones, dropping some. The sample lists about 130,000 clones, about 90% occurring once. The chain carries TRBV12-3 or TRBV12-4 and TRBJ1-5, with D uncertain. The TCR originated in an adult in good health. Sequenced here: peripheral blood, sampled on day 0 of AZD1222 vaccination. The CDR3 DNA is TGTGCCAGCAGTTTAATGGGGTGGCAGCCCCAGCATTTT. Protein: CASSLMGWQPQHF.